This note documents a single TCR beta chain sequence. This clonotype was detected a few times. Which antigen it targets is not known. It has no much larger one-base neighbor in the sample; base qualities were not kept. The sample comes from a study of chronic HIV infection and antiretroviral therapy (dated by TCRdb to between 2014 and 2017). Libraries were made using 5' RACE. The sequencer listed for this sample is Illumina MiSeq. The public reads were run again by TCRdb, first through fastp at Q25 and then through MiXCR, and only productive beta chains were kept. A single entry per CDR3 protein holds the most common genes and DNA from its merged rows. Across this sample there are about 48,000 distinct CDR3 sequences, with about a fifth seen only once. The ten largest clones take up approximately 3% of the sample. CDR1 is given as SQVTM and CDR2 as ANQGSEA, both from the germline V gene. From its cysteine to its phenylalanine, the CDR3 spans 11 amino acids. Here the CDR3 DNA is all that survives: 33 bases in frame from base 1.

The chain employs TRBV29-1 and TRBJ2-3, with no confidently assigned D gene. This clonotype was obtained from an adult who had HIV and had not received antiretroviral therapy, or was an uninfected healthy control (not recorded which). The source material was peripheral blood. The CDR3 reads as follows: CGGSSTDTQYF. The DNA reads as follows: TGCGGCGGCAGTAGCACAGATACGCAGTATTTT.